The present entry profiles one TCR beta chain with its context. Its antigen is as yet unknown. The method was immunoSEQ multiplex PCR; TCRdb's version includes in-frame clones alone and lacks a portion of them. The table shows more than 400,000 clones, with 95% to 96% occurring only once. These data belong to a study of shared clonotypes between healthy human individuals. Germline V gene sequence: CDR1 SEHNR, CDR2 FQNEAQ (reference sequence). J gave up 3 bases and V 4 bases, and 2 bases lay outside the gene matches. The CDR3 is 13 amino acids. Memory CD4+ cells were the fraction left after CD45RA+ naive selection. Study conclusions and caveats: Generally, estimated richness proved larger in naive subsets than it did in memory subsets. Researchers sampled only blood; tissue repertoires likely differ. With a few donors compared, roughly 4.9% of naive CD4 clonotypes were shared.

The sequence was obtained from a woman in her 30s in good health. The sample comprised naive CD4+ T cells sorted from blood. Subset noted: CD45RA+ positively selected. V gene TRBV7-9 combines with J gene TRBJ2-5; TRBD1 agrees at 7 bases. CDR3 bases: TGTGCCAGCAGCTGGACAGGAGAAGAGACCCAGTACTTC. It specifies CASSWTGEETQYF.